The clone carrying this T cell receptor (beta chain) has just a few counts. The target antigen is unknown. Stated time point: persistent/refractory GD, antithyroid drugs over 5 years with positive TRAb. After RNA was extracted from PBMCs, the TCR library was made from it. This specimen comes from a study of regulatory T cells in long-lasting Graves disease. Study-level points and caveats: Segments TRBV28, TRBJ1-2 and TRBJ2-5 showed preferential usage in persistent disease. Persistent Graves' patients had lower TCR diversity than newly diagnosed ones. Newly diagnosed patients shared about a thousand public clonotypes; persistent patients shared under 3,000.

Trimming took 2 bases from V and 1 from J; bases not matched to a gene: 6. Germline V gene data show CDR1 as DFQATT and CDR2 as SNEGSKA (reference sequence). This CDR3 has 17 amino acids. To make TCR beta libraries, researchers used iRepertoire HTBI primers and Arm-PCR of CDR3 regions. TCRdb independently ran MiXCR on the multiplex PCR reads; one entry per CDR3 protein. The repertoire holds a few hundred thousand distinct CDR3 sequences, with about 22% as singletons. This chain connects TRBV20-1 to TRBJ2-6, with 9 nucleotides matching TRBD1. The material sequenced was peripheral blood mononuclear cells (PBMCs), taken when the disease was refractory, from a patient treated with antithyroid drugs. This sequence was found in a female donor with Graves disease. In DNA form, the CDR3 reads TGCAGTGCTAGAAGGCCGGGACAGGGATCTGGGGCCAACGTCCTGACTTTC. Amino acid sequence: CSARRPGQGSGANVLTF.